This T cell receptor (beta chain) was found in a study of blood T cell repertoires in COVID-19. The overall study: Samples representing acute and convalescent COVID-19 were sourced from the United States, Italy and Spain.

Germline trimming cut 6 bases from V and 0 bases from J; bases unmatched to any gene: 11. CDR3 length: 18 amino acids. Germline V gene lookup returns CDR1 SNHLY and CDR2 FYNNEI. Produced via immunoSEQ multiplex PCR; TCRdb's table is partial and in-frame only. Here the sample spans approximately 74,000 clones, 85% to 95% being singletons. The clonotype comes from a woman in her fifties or sixties with active COVID-19. Sequenced material: peripheral blood. The chain uses TRBV2 and TRBJ2-7; 13 bases map to TRBD2. The CDR3 bases are TGTGCCAGCAGGGATCGACTAGCGGGAGGCTCCCGCTCCTACGAGCAGTACTTC. This translates into CASRDRLAGGSRSYEQYF.